This TCR beta chain was observed in a study of control samples from healthy donors and cancer patients. The germline CDR1 and CDR2 sequences are SEHNR and FQNEAQ (reference sequence). Trimming pared 2 bases from V and 7 bases from J, leaving 15 bases between. This CDR3 comprises 15 residues. This clone was detected only once. Some clones are missing from TCRdb's copy, which holds only in-frame ones; the method was immunoSEQ multiplex PCR. The sample contains about 70,000 clones, approximately 94% of which appear only once. The sequenced material came from blood. The gene calls are TRBV7-9 and TRBJ2-1; TRBD2 might be the D (5 bases). The sequence was obtained from a woman aged 30 to 39 in good health. The CDR3 DNA sequence: TGTGCCAGCAGCTTATCTCCGAGAGGGTCTAATGAGCAGTTCTTC. It specifies CASSLSPRGSNEQFF.